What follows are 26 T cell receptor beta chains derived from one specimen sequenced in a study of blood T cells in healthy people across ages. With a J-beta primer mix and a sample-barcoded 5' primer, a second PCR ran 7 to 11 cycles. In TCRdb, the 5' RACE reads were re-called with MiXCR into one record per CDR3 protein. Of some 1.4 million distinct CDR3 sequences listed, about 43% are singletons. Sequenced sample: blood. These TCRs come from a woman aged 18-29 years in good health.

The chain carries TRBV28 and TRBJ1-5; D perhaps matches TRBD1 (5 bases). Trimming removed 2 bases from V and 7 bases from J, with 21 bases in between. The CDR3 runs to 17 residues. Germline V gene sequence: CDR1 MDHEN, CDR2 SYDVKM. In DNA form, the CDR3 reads TGTGCCAGCAGTTTAAGACAGTCGAGCCTAAGACAGCAGCCCCAGCATTTT. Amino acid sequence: CASSLRQSSLRQQPQHF. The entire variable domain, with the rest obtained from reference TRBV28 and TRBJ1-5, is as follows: DVKVTQSSRYLVKRTGEKVFLECVQDMDHENMFWYRQDPGLGLRLIYFSYDVKMKEKGDIPEGYSVSREKKERFSLILESASTNQTSMYLCASSLRQSSLRQQPQHFGDGTRLSIL.

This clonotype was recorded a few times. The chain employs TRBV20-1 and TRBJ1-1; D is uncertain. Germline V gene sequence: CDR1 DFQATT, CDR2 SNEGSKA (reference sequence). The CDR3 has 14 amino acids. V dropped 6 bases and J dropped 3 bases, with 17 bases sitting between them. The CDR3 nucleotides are TGCAGTGCGAAGCGGGGTTCCGATCACACTGAAGCTTTCTTT. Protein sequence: CSAKRGSDHTEAFF.

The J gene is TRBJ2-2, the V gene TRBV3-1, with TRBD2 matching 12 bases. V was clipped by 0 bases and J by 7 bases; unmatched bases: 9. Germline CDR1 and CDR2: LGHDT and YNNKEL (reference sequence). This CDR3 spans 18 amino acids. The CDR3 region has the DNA TGTGCCAGCAGCCAAGAAAGGCTAGCGGGAGGGCCCGGCGGGGAGCTGTTTTTT. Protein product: CASSQERLAGGPGGELFF.

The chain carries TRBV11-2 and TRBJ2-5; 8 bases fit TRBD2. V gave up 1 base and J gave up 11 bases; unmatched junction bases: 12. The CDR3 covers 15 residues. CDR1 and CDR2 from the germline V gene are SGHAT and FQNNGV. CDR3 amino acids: CASSLGSGGTNEQYF. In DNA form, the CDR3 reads TGTGCCAGCAGCTTAGGGAGCGGGGGAACAAATGAGCAGTACTTC.

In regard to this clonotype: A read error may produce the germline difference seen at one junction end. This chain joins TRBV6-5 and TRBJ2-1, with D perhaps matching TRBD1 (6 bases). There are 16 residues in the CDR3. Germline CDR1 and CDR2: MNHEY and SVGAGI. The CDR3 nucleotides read TGTGCCAGCAGCCCGGCCAGGGGCTTCCTTCTCAATGAGCGGTTCTTC. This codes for CASSPARGFLLNERFF.

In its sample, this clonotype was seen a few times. DNA for the CDR3: TGTGCCAGCAGCTCACGCCTCGGACCCCCGGGGACAGATACGCAGTATTTT. Its protein product is CASSSRLGPPGTDTQYF. The chain joins TRBV7-6 to TRBJ2-3, with D perhaps matching TRBD2 (5 bases). Per the germline V gene, CDR1 is SGHVS and CDR2 is FNYEAQ. V lost 4 bases to trimming and J lost 3 bases, with 20 bases between them. The CDR3 extends over 17 amino acids.

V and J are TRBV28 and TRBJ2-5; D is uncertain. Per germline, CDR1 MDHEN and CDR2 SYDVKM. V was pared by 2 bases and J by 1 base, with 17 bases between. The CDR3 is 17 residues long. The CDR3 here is CASSLAQAQAFQETQYF. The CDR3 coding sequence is TGTGCCAGCAGTTTAGCCCAGGCGCAGGCCTTCCAAGAGACCCAGTACTTC.

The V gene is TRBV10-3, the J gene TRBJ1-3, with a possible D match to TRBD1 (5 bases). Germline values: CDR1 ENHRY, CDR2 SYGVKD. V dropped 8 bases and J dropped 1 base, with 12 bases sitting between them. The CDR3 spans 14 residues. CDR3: CAIRGSGSGNTIYF. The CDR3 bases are TGTGCCATCCGGGGCTCGGGGTCTGGAAACACCATATATTTT.

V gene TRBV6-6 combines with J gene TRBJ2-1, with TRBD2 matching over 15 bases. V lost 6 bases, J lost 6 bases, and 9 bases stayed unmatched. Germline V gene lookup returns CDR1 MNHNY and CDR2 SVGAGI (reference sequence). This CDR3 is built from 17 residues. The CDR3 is CASSRGLAGGRGNEQFF. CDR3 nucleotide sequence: TGTGCCAGCAGCCGAGGACTAGCGGGAGGGAGGGGCAATGAGCAGTTCTTC.

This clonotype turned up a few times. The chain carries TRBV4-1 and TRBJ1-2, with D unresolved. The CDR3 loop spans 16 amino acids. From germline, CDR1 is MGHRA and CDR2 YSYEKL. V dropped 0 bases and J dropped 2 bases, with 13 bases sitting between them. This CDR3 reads CASSQEITILNYGYTF. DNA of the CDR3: TGCGCCAGCAGCCAAGAAATTACTATTTTGAACTATGGCTACACCTTC.

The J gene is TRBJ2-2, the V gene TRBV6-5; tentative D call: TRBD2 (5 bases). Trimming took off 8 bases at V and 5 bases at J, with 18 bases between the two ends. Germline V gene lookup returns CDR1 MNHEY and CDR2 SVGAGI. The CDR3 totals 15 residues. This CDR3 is CASGVGLLVTGELFF. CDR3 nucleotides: TGTGCCAGCGGCGTAGGACTGCTGGTTACCGGGGAGCTGTTTTTT.

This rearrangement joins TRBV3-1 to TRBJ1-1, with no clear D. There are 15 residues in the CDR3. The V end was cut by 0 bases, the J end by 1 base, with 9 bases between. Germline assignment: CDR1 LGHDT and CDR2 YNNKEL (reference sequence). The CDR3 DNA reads TGTGCCAGCAGCCAAGATCTCTTGGGGAACACTGAAGCTTTCTTT. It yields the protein CASSQDLLGNTEAFF.

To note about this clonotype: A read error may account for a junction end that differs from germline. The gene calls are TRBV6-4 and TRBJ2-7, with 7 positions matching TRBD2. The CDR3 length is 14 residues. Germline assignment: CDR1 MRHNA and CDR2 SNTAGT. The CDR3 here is CAGSPRGDSYEQYF. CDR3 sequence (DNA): TGTGCCGGCAGCCCACGGGGGGACTCCTACGAGCAGTACTTC.

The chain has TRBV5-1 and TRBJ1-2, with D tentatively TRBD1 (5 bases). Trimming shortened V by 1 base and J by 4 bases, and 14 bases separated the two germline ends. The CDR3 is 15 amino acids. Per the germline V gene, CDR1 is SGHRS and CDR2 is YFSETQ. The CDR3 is CASSLTGTEVYGYTF. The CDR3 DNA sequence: TGCGCCAGCAGCTTGACCGGGACGGAGGTCTATGGCTACACCTTC.

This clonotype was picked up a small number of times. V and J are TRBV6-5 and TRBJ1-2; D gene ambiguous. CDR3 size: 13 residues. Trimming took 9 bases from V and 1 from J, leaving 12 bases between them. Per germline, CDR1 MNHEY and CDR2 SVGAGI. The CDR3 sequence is CASQAAGNYGYTF. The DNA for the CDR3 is TGTGCCAGTCAAGCGGCGGGTAACTATGGCTACACCTTC.

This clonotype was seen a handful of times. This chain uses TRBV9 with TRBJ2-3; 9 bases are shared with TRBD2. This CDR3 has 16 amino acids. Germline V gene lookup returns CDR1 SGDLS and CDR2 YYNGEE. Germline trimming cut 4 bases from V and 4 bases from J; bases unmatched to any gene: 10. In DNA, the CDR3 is TGTGCCAGCAGCTTGGGCGCGGGGGGGCCGCCAGATACGCAGTATTTT. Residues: CASSLGAGGPPDTQYF.

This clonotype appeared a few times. CDR3 DNA sequence: TGCAGTGCTAGAGATAGGACTAGCTCAGATACGCAGTATTTT. Protein sequence: CSARDRTSSDTQYF. The gene calls are TRBV20-1 and TRBJ2-3, with 8 bases identical to TRBD2. The trim removed 0 bases at V and 4 bases at J, leaving 3 bases unmatched. CDR1 and CDR2 (germline): DFQATT, SNEGSKA (reference sequence). The CDR3 sequence is 14 residues long.

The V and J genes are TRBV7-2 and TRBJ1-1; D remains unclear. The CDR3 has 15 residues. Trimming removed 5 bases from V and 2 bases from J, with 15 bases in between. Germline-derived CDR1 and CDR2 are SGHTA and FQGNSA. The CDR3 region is CASSPSFGVNTEAFF. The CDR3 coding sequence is TGTGCCAGCAGCCCCTCGTTTGGGGTAAACACTGAAGCTTTCTTT.

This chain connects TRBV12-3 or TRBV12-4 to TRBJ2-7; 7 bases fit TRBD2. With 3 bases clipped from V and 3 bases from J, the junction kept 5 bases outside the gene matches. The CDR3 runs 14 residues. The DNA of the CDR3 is TGTGCCAGCAGTTTGCAGACTAGCTGCTACGAGCAGTACTTC. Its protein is CASSLQTSCYEQYF.

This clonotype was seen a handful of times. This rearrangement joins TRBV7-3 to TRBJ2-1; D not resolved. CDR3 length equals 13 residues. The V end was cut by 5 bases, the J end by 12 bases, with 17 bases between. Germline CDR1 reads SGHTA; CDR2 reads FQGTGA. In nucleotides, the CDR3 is TGTGCCAGCAGCGAAGACGGATTGGGTGGGCAGTTCTTC. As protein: CASSEDGLGGQFF.

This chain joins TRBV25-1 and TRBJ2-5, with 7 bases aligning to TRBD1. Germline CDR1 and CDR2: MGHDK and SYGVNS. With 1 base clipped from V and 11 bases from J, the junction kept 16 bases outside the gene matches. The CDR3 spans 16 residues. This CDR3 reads CASSELIPDRDGEQYF. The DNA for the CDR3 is TGTGCCAGCAGTGAATTAATCCCCGACAGGGACGGTGAGCAGTACTTC. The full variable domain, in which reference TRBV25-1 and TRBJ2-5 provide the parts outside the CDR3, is EADIYQTPRYLVIGTGKKITLECSQTMGHDKMYWYQQDPGMELHLIHYSYGVNSTEKGDLSSESTVSRIRTEHFPLTLESARPSHTSQYLCASSELIPDRDGEQYFGPGTRLLVL.

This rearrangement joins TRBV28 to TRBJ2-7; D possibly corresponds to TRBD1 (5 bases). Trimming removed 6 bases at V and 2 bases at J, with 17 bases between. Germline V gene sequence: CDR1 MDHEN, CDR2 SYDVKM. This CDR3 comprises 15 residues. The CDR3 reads CASSRATVIPYEQYF. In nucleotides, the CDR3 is TGTGCCAGCAGCCGCGCGACAGTTATTCCCTACGAGCAGTACTTC.

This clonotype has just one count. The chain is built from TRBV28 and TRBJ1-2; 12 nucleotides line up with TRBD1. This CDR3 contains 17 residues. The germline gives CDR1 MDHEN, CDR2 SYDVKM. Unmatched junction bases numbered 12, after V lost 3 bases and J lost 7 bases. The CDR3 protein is CASSLGAGQGARSGYTF. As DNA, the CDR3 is TGTGCCAGCAGTTTGGGCGCGGGACAGGGGGCGCGTAGTGGCTACACCTTC.

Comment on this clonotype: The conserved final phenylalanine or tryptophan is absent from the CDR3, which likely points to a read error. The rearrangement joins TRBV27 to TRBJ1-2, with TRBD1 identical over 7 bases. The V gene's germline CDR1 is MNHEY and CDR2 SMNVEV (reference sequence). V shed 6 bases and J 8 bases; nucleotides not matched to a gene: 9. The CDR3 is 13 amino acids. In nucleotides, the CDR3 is TGTGCCAGCAGAAGGACAGGCGGGGGAGGCTACACCTTA. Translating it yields CASRRTGGGGYTL.

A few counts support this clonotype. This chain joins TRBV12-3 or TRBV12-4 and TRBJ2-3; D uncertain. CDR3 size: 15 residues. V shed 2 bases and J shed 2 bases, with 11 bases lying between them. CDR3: CASSLFAVYTDTQYF. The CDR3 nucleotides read TGTGCCAGCAGTTTATTTGCAGTATACACAGATACGCAGTATTTT.

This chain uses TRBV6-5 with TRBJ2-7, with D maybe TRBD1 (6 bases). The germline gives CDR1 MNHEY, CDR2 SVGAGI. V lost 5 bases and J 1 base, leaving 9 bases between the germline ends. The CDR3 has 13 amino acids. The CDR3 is CASSHRVSYEQYF. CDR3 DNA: TGTGCCAGCAGTCACAGGGTTTCCTACGAGCAGTACTTC.